The clone carrying this T cell receptor (beta chain) came up many times. The target antigen is unknown. A much larger clone sits a single nucleotide away, making a read error possible. The template was RNA from unsorted bulk tissue. More than 3 cm separated this lung sample from the edge of the tumor. Newly diagnosed lung cancer patients had thoracic surgery in China, August–late 2014, without prior chemotherapy. Three rounds of nested PCR, following a modified ARM-PCR protocol, produced the TCRbeta library. Via MiXCR, TCRdb re-called the multiplex PCR reads, giving one row per CDR3 protein. The sample holds roughly 120,000 distinct CDR3 sequences, about 65% seen once. This entry belongs to a study of tumor and adjacent non-tumor tissue in lung cancer. Study results and caveats: Higher tumor TCR diversity was associated with shorter survival. Tumor tissue had significantly higher TCR diversity than normal lung.

Germline CDR1 is SQVTM and CDR2 is ANQGSEA. CDR3 length: 12 amino acids. The specimen was distant non-tumor lung tissue. V usage is TRBV29-1 and J usage is TRBJ1-1; unclear D gene. The clonotype originates from a man aged 55 to 70 with non-small cell lung cancer. As DNA, the CDR3 is TGCAGCGTTGAACGGGCGAACACTGAAACTTTCTTT. Translated, it gives CSVERANTETFF.